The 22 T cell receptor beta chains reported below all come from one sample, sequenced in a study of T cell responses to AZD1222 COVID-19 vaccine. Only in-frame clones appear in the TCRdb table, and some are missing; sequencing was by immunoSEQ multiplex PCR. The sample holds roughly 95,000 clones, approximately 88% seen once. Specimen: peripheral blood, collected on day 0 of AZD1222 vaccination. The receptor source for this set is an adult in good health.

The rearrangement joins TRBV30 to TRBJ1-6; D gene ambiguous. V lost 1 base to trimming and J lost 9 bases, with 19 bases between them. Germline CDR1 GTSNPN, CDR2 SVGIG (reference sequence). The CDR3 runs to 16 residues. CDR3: CAWSGEPVRSSSPLHF. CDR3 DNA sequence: TGTGCCTGGAGTGGGGAACCGGTCCGGAGTAGTTCACCCCTCCACTTT.

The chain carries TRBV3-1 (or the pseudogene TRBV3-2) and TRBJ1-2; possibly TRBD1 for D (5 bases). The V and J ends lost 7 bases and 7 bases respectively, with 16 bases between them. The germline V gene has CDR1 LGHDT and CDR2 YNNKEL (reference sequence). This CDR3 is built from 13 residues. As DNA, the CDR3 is TGTGCCAGCACACCCCACGGGGCTGGTGGCTACACCTTC. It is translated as CASTPHGAGGYTF.

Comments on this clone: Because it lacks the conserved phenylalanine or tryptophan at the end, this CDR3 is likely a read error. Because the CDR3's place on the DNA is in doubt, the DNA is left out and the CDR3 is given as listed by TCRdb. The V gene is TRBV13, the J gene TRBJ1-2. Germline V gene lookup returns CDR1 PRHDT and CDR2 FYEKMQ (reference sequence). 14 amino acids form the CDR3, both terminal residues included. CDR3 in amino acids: CASSLKATTPLFFL.

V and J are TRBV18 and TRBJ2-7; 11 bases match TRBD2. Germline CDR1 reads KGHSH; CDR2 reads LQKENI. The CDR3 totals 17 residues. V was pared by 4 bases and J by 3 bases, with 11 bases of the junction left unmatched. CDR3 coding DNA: TGTGCCAGCTCACTAGGGACTAGCGGTACCCTTTACTACGAGCAGTACTTC. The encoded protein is CASSLGTSGTLYYEQYF.

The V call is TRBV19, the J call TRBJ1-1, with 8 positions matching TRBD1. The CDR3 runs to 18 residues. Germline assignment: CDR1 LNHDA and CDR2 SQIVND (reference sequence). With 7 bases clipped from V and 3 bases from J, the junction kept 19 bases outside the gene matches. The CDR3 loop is CASKLKAGGFVVHTEAFF. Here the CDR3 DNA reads TGTGCCAGTAAACTAAAGGCAGGGGGCTTCGTGGTGCACACTGAAGCTTTCTTT.

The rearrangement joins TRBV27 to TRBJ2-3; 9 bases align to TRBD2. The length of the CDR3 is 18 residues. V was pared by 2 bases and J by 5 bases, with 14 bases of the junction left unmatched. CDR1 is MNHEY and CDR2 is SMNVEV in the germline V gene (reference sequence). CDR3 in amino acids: CASSLSQSTSGWGDTQYF. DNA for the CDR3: TGTGCCAGCAGTTTAAGCCAATCTACTAGCGGGTGGGGAGATACGCAGTATTTT.

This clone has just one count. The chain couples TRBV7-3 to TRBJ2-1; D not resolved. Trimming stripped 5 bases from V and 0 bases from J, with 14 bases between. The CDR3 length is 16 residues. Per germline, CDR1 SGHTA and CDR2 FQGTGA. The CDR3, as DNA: TGTGCCAGCAGCGCCGTTTCCCGAAGCTCCTACAATGAGCAGTTCTTC. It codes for CASSAVSRSSYNEQFF.

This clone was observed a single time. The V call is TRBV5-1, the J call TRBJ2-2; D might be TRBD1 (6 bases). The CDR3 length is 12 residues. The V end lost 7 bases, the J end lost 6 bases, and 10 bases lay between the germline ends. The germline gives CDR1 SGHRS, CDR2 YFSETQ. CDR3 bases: TGCGCCAGCGGCGAGGGGGCCGGGGAGCTGTTTTTT. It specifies CASGEGAGELFF.

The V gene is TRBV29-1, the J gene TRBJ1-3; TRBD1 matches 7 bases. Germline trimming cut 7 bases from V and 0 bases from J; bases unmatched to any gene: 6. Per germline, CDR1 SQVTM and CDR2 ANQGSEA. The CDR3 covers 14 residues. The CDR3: CSALGTVSGNTIYF. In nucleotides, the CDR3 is TGCAGCGCCCTTGGGACAGTCTCTGGAAACACCATATATTTT. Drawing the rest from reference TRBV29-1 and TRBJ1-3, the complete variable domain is SAVISQKPSRDICQRGTSLTIQCQVDSQVTMMFWYRQQPGQSLTLIATANQGSEATYESGFVIDKFPISRPNLTFSTLTVSNMSPEDSSIYLCSALGTVSGNTIYFGEGSWLTVV.

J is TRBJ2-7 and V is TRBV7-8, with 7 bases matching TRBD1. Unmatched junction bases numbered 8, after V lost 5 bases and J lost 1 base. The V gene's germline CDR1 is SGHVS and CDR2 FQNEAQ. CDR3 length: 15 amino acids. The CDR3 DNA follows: TGTGCCAGCAGCCTAACAGGGGACCCTTCCTACGAGCAGTACTTC. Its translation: CASSLTGDPSYEQYF.

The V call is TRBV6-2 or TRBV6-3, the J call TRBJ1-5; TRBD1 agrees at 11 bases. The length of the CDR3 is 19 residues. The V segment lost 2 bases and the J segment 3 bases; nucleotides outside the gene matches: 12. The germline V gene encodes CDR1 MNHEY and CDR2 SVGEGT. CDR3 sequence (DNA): TGTGCCAGCAGTTACAATACAGGGACAGGGGGTACCTACAATCAGCCCCAGCATTTT. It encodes CASSYNTGTGGTYNQPQHF.

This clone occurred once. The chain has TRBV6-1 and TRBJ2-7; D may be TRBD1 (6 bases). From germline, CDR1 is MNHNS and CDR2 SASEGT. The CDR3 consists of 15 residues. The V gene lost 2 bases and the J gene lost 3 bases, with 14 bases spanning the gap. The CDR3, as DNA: TGTGCCAGCAGTGAACCTTTAGGGGGATTCTACGAGCAGTACTTC. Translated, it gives CASSEPLGGFYEQYF.

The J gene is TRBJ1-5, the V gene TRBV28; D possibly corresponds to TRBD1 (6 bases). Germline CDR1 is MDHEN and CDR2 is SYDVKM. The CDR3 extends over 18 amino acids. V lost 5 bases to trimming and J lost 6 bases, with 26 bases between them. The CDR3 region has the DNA TGTGCCAGCAGTGATATGTTTAGGAGGACAGAACGGGTTCAGCCCCAGCATTTT. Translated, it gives CASSDMFRRTERVQPQHF.

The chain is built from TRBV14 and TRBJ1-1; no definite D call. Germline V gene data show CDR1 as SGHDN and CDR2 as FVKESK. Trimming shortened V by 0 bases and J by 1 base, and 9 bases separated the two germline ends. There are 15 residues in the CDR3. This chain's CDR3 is CASSQEFTRNTEAFF. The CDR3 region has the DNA TGTGCCAGCAGCCAAGAGTTCACCAGGAACACTGAAGCTTTCTTT.

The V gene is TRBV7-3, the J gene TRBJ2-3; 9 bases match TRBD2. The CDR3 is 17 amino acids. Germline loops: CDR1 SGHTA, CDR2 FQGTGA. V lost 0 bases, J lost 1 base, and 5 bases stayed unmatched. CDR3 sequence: CASSLTSASGGTDTQYF. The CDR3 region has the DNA TGTGCCAGCAGCTTAACGTCGGCTAGCGGGGGCACAGATACGCAGTATTTT.

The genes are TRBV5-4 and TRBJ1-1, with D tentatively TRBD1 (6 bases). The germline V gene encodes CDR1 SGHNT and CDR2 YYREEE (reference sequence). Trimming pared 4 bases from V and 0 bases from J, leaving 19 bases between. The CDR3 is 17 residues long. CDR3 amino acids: CASSLQTGPRVNTEAFF. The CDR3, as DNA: TGTGCCAGCAGCCTCCAAACAGGGCCGCGGGTGAACACTGAAGCTTTCTTT. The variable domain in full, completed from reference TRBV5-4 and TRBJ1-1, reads ETGVTQSPTHLIKTRGQQVTLRCSSQSGHNTVSWYQQALGQGPQFIFQYYREEENGRGNFPPRFSGLQFPNYSSELNVNALELDDSALYLCASSLQTGPRVNTEAFFGQGTRLTVV.

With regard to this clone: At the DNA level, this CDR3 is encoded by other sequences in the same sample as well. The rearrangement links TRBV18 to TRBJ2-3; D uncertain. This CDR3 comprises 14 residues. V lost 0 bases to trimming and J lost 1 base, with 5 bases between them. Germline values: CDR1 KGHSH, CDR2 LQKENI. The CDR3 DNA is TGTGCCAGCTCACCACCGACACGCACAGATACGCAGTATTTT. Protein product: CASSPPTRTDTQYF.

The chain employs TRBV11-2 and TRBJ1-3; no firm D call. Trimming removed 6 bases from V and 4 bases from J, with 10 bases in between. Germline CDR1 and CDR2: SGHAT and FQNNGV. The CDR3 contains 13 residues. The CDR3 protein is CASRRGLGNTIYF. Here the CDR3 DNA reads TGTGCCAGCAGGCGCGGGCTGGGAAACACCATATATTTT.

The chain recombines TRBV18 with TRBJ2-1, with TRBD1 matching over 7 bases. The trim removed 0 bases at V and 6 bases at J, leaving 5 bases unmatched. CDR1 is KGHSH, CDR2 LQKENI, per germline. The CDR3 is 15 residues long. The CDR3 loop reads CASSPPTGRGNEQFF. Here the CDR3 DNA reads TGTGCCAGCTCACCACCGACAGGGCGTGGCAATGAGCAGTTCTTC.

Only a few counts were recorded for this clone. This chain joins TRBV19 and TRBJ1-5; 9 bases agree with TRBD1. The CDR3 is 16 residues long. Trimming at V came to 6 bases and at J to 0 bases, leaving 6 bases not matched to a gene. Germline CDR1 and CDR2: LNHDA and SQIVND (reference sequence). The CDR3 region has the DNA TGTGCCAGTAGGGGACAGGGTTCCAATAGCAATCAGCCCCAGCATTTT. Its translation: CASRGQGSNSNQPQHF.

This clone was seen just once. The CDR3 DNA follows: TGTGCCAGCTCACCAGGGTTCAATTCACCCCTCCACTTT. This sequence encodes CASSPGFNSPLHF. The chain combines TRBV18 with TRBJ1-6; no firm D call. V gave up 2 bases and J gave up 7 bases, with 6 bases separating them. CDR3 length equals 13 residues. Germline V CDR1 and CDR2: KGHSH, LQKENI.

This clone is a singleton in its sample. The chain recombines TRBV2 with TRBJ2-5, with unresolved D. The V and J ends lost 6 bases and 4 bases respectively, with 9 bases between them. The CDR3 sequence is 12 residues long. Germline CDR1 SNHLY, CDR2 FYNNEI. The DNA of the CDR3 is TGTGCCAGCAGCAATAAGGTAGAGACCCAGTACTTC. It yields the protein CASSNKVETQYF.